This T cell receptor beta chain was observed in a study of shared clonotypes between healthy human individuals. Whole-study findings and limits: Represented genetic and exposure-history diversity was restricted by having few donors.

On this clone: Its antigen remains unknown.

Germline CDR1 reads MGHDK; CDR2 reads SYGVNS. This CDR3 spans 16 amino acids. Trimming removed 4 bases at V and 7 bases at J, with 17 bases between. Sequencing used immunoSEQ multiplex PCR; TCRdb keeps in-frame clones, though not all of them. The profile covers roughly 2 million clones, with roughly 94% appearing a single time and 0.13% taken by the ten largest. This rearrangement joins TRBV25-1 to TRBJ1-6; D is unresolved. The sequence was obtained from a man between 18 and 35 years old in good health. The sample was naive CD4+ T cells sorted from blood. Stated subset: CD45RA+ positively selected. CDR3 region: CASSARKVSENSPLHF. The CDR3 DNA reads TGTGCCAGCAGTGCTCGCAAGGTTTCCGAGAATTCACCCCTCCACTTT.